Listed below are T cell receptor beta chains from one sample, sequenced in a study of T cells in Graves' hyperthyroidism and ophthalmopathy. TCRdb analysed the multiplex PCR reads with MiXCR anew, one entry per CDR3 protein. This sample carries under 350,000 distinct CDR3 sequences, roughly 13% of them seen once, and the ten largest clones take 34%. The sample consisted of blood. These TCRs come from a woman in her forties with Graves' ophthalmopathy. The CDR3 runs from the conserved cysteine through the conserved F or W. D genes are given only for firm matches. The listing skips clone size in some rows; elsewhere it reads once, few, many or a size class.

>TRBV28|-|TRBD2|TRBJ2-3
CASSLFSGGAADTQYF
>TRBV2|-|-|TRBJ1-6
CASSGLGFNSPLHF
>TRBV28|many|-|TRBJ2-7
CASRPLGADYEQYF
>TRBV7-9|few|-|TRBJ1-1
CAIRETGRFTEAFF
>TRBV5-4|-|-|TRBJ2-3
CASSSPSERGFWTDTQYF
>TRBV6-1|many|-|TRBJ2-7
CASSEDRSYEQYF
>TRBV12-3/TRBV12-4|many|-|TRBJ2-1
CASSLQDEQFF
>TRBV11-2|many|TRBD2|TRBJ2-5
CASSPLGLAGGETQYF
>TRBV18|-|TRBD2|TRBJ2-1
CASSPLAREDEQFF
>TRBV20-1|few|-|TRBJ1-1
CSARESVNVENTEAFF
>TRBV29-1|many|-|TRBJ1-2
CSVASGGGSAYGYTF
>TRBV19|many|-|TRBJ2-1
CASSVYGGPNEQFF
>TRBV19|few|TRBD2|TRBJ2-3
CASSIGGGGTDTQYF
>TRBV3-1|-|TRBD1|TRBJ2-5
CASSYRQGQETQYF
>TRBV13|many|-|TRBJ2-1
CASSLWGRGGNEQFF
>TRBV25-1|many|TRBD1|TRBJ2-3
CASSPIGTVYRDTQYF
>TRBV6-1|many|TRBD1|TRBJ1-1
CASSKTGTNTEAFF
>TRBV5-1|few|-|TRBJ2-7
CASSPNGGSRELGEQYF
>TRBV3-1|many|-|TRBJ1-2
CASTFQRGQSGYTF
>TRBV6-5|-|-|TRBJ2-2
CASSYSLVTGEPFF
>TRBV29-1|many|-|TRBJ2-1
CSGTYNEQFF
>TRBV2|many|-|TRBJ1-1
CASSEARGGGRARAFF
>TRBV19|many|-|TRBJ1-1
CASSIGGNTEAFF
>TRBV20-1|few|-|TRBJ2-7
CSATIPNGWYEQYF
>TRBV19|many|-|TRBJ1-2
CASSTWTEQSDKGYTF
>TRBV5-5|few|-|TRBJ2-3
CASSRQSTDTQYF
>TRBV19|once|TRBD1|TRBJ1-2
CASSTRGPAHGYTF
>TRBV27|-|TRBD1|TRBJ1-6
CASSVGQGLDSPLRF
>TRBV30|many|-|TRBJ1-1
CAWSIQGREAFF
>TRBV19|-|-|TRBJ2-1
CASSKTAYNEQFF
>TRBV5-8|-|-|TRBJ1-2
CASSYNPGTRNYGYTF
>TRBV2|many|-|TRBJ2-7
CASSRADSSFEQYF
>TRBV20-1|few|TRBD2|TRBJ2-5
CSTVSDWTRLSQYF
>TRBV7-2|many|TRBD1|TRBJ1-2
CASSSTGYGYGYTF
>TRBV28|many|-|TRBJ1-1
CASSFRTEDEAFF
>TRBV7-2|few|-|TRBJ1-4
CASSLGGQTNEKLFF
>TRBV19|-|-|TRBJ2-2
CASSIQGRIPGELFF
>TRBV6-1|few|-|TRBJ2-3
CASSSVSRGTDTQYF
>TRBV12-3/TRBV12-4|many|-|TRBJ1-6
CASSLWGYNSPLHF
>TRBV7-2|many|-|TRBJ1-5
CASSRDGPASFGQPQHF